This is a list of T cell receptor beta chains from one sample in a study of blood T cell repertoires in COVID-19. Sequencing used immunoSEQ multiplex PCR; TCRdb keeps in-frame clones, though not all of them. Among some 120,000 clones, less than 90% were seen once, and the ten largest hold around 13%. The sequenced material came from peripheral blood. All receptors derive from a woman in her 30s who had recovered from COVID-19. Both conserved end residues are part of each CDR3. The order of the fields is J gene, clone size, D gene, V gene, CDR3 protein, CDR3 DNA. The D gene is left open where the match is weak. The size entry is marked missing in some rows and otherwise reads once, few, many or a size class.

J gene: TRBJ2-5
clone size: NA
D gene: TRBD2
V gene: TRBV25-1
CDR3 protein: CASSKTSGGPSPVETQYF
CDR3 DNA: TGTGCCAGCAGTAAGACTAGCGGGGGGCCATCTCCTGTAGAGACCCAGTACTTC

J gene: TRBJ1-3
clone size: few
D gene: TRBD1
V gene: TRBV9
CDR3 protein: CASSVQGAAGNTIYF
CDR3 DNA: TGTGCCAGCAGCGTGCAGGGGGCGGCCGGAAACACCATATATTTT

J gene: TRBJ1-2
clone size: once
D gene: NA
V gene: TRBV9
CDR3 protein: CASSVLPGGDNYGYTF
CDR3 DNA: TGTGCCAGCAGCGTTCTACCTGGGGGGGATAACTATGGCTACACCTTC

J gene: TRBJ2-4
clone size: NA
D gene: NA
V gene: TRBV2
CDR3 protein: CASSDLTATNIQYF
CDR3 DNA: TGTGCCAGCAGTGATTTGACAGCCACAAACATTCAGTACTTC

J gene: TRBJ1-5
clone size: NA
D gene: TRBD1
V gene: TRBV19
CDR3 protein: CASRRTGNRGDQPQHF
CDR3 DNA: TGTGCCAGTAGGCGGACAGGGAACCGCGGTGATCAGCCCCAGCATTTT

J gene: TRBJ1-1
clone size: once
D gene: NA
V gene: TRBV7-9
CDR3 protein: CASSVMNTEAFF
CDR3 DNA: TGTGCCAGCAGCGTCATGAACACTGAAGCTTTCTTT

J gene: TRBJ2-3
clone size: NA
D gene: TRBD2
V gene: TRBV5-1
CDR3 protein: CASSLDSGGISFTDTQYF
CDR3 DNA: TGCGCCAGCAGCTTGGATAGCGGGGGGATATCCTTCACAGATACGCAGTATTTT

J gene: TRBJ2-3
clone size: NA
D gene: TRBD2
V gene: TRBV27
CDR3 protein: CASSLKIGRATDTQYF
CDR3 DNA: TGTGCCAGCAGTTTAAAAATCGGGAGGGCCACAGATACGCAGTATTTT

J gene: TRBJ1-2
clone size: NA
D gene: TRBD1
V gene: TRBV18
CDR3 protein: CASSPAGQGGSGYTF
CDR3 DNA: TGTGCCAGCTCACCCGCGGGACAGGGCGGTTCTGGCTACACCTTC

J gene: TRBJ2-1
clone size: NA
D gene: NA
V gene: TRBV6-4
CDR3 protein: CASSAGAYNEQFF
CDR3 DNA: TGTGCCAGCAGTGCGGGAGCCTACAATGAGCAGTTCTTC